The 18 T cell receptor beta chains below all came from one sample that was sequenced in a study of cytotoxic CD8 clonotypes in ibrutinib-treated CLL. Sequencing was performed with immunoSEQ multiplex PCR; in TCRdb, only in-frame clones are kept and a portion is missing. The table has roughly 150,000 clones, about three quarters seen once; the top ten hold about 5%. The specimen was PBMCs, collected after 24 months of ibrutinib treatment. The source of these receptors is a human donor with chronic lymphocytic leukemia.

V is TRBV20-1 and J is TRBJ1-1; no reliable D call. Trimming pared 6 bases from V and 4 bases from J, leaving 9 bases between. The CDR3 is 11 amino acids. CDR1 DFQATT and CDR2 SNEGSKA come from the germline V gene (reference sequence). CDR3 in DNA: TGCAGTGCAAACCGGGGCACTGAAGCTTTCTTT. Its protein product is CSANRGTEAFF.

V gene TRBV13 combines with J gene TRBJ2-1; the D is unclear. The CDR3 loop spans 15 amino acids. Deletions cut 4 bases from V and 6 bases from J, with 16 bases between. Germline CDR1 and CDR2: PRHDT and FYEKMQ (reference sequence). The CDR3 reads CASSSPSGPLNEQFF. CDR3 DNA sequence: TGTGCCAGCAGCTCCCCATCCGGACCGCTCAATGAGCAGTTCTTC.

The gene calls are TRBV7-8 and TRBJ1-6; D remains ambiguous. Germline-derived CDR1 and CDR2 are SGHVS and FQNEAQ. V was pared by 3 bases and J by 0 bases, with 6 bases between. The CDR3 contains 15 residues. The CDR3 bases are TGTGCCAGCAGCTTCGGAAGCTCCTATAATTCACCCCTCCACTTT. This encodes CASSFGSSYNSPLHF.

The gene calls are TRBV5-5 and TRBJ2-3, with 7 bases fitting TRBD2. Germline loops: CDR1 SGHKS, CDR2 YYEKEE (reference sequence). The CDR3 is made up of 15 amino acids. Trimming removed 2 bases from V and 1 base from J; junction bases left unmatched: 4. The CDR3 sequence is CASSFGLAGTDTQYF. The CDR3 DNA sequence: TGTGCCAGCAGCTTCGGGCTAGCGGGCACAGATACGCAGTATTTT.

CDR3 protein: CASSALSGTRGLGGYTF. CDR3 DNA: TGTGCCAGCAGCGCCCTCAGTGGCACGCGGGGCTTAGGTGGCTACACCTTC. V and J are TRBV9 and TRBJ1-2, with D tentatively TRBD1 (5 bases). CDR1 is SGDLS and CDR2 is YYNGEE in the germline V gene. The CDR3 has 17 amino acids. The V end lost 3 bases, the J end lost 7 bases, and 25 bases lay between the germline ends. Full variable domain (rest looked up from reference TRBV9 and TRBJ1-2): DSGVTQTPKHLITATGQRVTLRCSPRSGDLSVYWYQQSLDQGLQFLIQYYNGEERAKGNILERFSAQQFPDLHSELNLSSLELGDSALYFCASSALSGTRGLGGYTFGSGTRLTVV.

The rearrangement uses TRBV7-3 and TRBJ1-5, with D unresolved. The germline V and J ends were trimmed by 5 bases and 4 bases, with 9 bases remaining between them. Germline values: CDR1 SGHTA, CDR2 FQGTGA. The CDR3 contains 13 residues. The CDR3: CASSIGGNQPQHF. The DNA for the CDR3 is TGTGCCAGCAGCATAGGTGGGAATCAGCCCCAGCATTTT.

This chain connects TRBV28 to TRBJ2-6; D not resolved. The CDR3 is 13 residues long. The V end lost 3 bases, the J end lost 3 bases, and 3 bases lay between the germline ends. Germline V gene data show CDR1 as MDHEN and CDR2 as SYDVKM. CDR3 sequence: CASSLDGANVLTF. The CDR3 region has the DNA TGTGCCAGCAGTTTGGATGGGGCCAACGTCCTGACTTTC. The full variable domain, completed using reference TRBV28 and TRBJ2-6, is DVKVTQSSRYLVKRTGEKVFLECVQDMDHENMFWYRQDPGLGLRLIYFSYDVKMKEKGDIPEGYSVSREKKERFSLILESASTNQTSMYLCASSLDGANVLTFGAGSRLTVL.

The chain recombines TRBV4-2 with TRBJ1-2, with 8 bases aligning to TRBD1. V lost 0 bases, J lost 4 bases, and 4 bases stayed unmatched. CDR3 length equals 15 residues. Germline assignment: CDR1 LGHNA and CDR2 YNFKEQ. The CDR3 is CASSQEGQASYGYTF. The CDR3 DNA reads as TGTGCCAGCAGCCAAGAGGGACAGGCCAGCTATGGCTACACCTTC.

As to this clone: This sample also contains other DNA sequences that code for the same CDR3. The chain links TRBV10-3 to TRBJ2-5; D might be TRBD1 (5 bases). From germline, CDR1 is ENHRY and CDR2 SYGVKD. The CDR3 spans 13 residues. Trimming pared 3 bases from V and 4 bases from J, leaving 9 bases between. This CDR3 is CAISESRGETQYF. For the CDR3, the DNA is TGTGCCATCAGTGAATCTAGGGGAGAGACCCAGTACTTC.

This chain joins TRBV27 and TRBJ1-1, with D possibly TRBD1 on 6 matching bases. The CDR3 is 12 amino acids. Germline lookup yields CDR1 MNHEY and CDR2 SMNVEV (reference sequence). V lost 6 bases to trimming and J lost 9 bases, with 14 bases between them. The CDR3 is CASSPGAAKAFF. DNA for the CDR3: TGTGCCAGCAGCCCAGGGGCAGCCAAAGCTTTCTTT.

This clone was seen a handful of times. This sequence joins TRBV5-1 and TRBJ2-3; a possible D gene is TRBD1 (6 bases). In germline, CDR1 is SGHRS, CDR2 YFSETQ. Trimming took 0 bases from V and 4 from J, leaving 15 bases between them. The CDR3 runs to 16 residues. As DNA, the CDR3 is TGCGCCAGCAGCTTGGGCGGCGGTGGGGGCGCAGATACGCAGTATTTT. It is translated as CASSLGGGGGADTQYF.

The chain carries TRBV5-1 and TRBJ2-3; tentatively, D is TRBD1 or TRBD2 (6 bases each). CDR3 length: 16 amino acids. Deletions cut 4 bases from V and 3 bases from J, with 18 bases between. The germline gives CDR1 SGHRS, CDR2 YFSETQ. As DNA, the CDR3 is TGCGCCAGCAGCCCGTGGGGGGACACGGGAACAGATACGCAGTATTTT. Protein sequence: CASSPWGDTGTDTQYF.

For the CDR3, the DNA is TGTGCCTGGAGTGTGGATTACACAGATACGCAGTATTTT. Translation gives CAWSVDYTDTQYF. The V gene is TRBV30, the J gene TRBJ2-3; no clear D. Germline-derived CDR1 and CDR2 are GTSNPN and SVGIG (reference sequence). Trimming pared 0 bases from V and 2 bases from J, leaving 6 bases between. This CDR3 is built from 13 residues.

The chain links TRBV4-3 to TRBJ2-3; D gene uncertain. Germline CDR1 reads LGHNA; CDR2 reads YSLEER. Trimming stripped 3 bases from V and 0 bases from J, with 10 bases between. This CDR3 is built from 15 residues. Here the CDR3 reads CASSQYTASTDTQYF. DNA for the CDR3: TGCGCCAGCAGCCAGTACACCGCTAGCACAGATACGCAGTATTTT.

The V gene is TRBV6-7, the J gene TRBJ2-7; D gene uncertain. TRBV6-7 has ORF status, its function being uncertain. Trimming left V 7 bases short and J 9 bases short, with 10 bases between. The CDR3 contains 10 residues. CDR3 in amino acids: CASNYDGQYF. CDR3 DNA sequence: TGTGCCAGCAACTATGACGGGCAGTACTTC.

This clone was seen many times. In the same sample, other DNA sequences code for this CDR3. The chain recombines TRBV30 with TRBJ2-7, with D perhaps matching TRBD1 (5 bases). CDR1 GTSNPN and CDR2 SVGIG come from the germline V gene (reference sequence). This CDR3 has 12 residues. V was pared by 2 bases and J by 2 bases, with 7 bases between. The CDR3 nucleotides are TGTGCCTGGAGTCCAGGGACCTACGAGCAGTACTTC. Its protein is CAWSPGTYEQYF.

CDR3 region: CASSTPYRGDYGYTF. The CDR3 region has the DNA TGTGCCAGCAGTACACCCTACAGGGGCGACTATGGCTACACCTTC. The rearrangement joins TRBV7-8 to TRBJ1-2, with 7 bases identical to TRBD1. V dropped 6 bases and J dropped 3; count of bases not matched to a gene: 10. CDR1 SGHVS and CDR2 FQNEAQ come from the germline V gene. This CDR3 has 15 residues.

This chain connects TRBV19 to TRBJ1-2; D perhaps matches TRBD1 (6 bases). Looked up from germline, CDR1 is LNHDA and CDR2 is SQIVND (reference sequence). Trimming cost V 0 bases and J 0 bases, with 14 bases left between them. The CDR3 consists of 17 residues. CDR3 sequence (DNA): TGTGCCAGTAGTATAGATATCGCGGGACAACCTAACTATGGCTACACCTTC. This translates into CASSIDIAGQPNYGYTF.